This TCR beta chain stems from a study of control samples from healthy donors and cancer patients. Measured with immunoSEQ multiplex PCR; TCRdb has only the in-frame clones, and not every one. This table has approximately 86,000 clones, roughly 93% appearing once. The CDR3 extends over 14 amino acids. With 6 bases clipped from V and 8 bases from J, the junction kept 7 bases outside the gene matches. Germline V gene sequence: CDR1 MNHEY, CDR2 SMNVEV (reference sequence). The sequencing sample was made of blood. The genes are TRBV27 and TRBJ1-4; 9 positions agree with TRBD1. The clonotype was recovered from a woman aged 25 to 45 in good health. The CDR3 DNA reads TGTGCCAGCAGCCGGGGACAGGGAGGCGAAAAACTGTTTTTT. Protein: CASSRGQGGEKLFF.